Below, 27 T cell receptor beta chains from the same sample are listed, as sequenced in a study of naive and memory T cell subsets. The beta constant-region primer was an equimolar mix of two oligonucleotides covering TRBC1 and TRBC2. Four rounds of PCR amplified the ligated cDNA using nested alpha and beta constant-region primers plus SP2. Using its own MiXCR run on the UMI-ligation and nested PCR reads, TCRdb lists one record per CDR3 protein. The sample shows about 90,000 distinct CDR3 sequences, about 11% of them seen only once. Findings and caveats of the study: Possibly reflecting memory cells re-expressing CD45RA, a few larger clonotypes occurred in naive repertoires, especially CD8.

These receptors are not linked to any known antigen. The sequenced material came from naive CD4+ T cells from blood. The receptor set was obtained from a human donor in good health.

The rearrangement joins TRBV18 to TRBJ2-7; D perhaps matches TRBD1 (5 bases). The CDR3 has 14 amino acids. Germline-derived CDR1 and CDR2 are KGHSH and LQKENI. V lost 0 bases to trimming and J lost 0 bases, with 6 bases between them. CDR3 in amino acids: CASSPPDSSYEQYF. DNA for the CDR3: TGTGCCAGCTCACCACCCGACAGCTCCTACGAGCAGTACTTC.

The chain couples TRBV7-8 to TRBJ2-3; 10 bases are a match to TRBD2. There are 15 residues in the CDR3. V lost 5 bases and J lost 2; bases outside the gene matches: 4. CDR1 is SGHVS, CDR2 FQNEAQ, per germline. This chain's CDR3 is CASSISGGHTDTQYF. The CDR3 DNA reads as TGTGCCAGCAGCATTAGCGGGGGGCACACAGATACGCAGTATTTT.

This clonotype was found a few times. The chain joins TRBV18 to TRBJ1-4; weak D call: TRBD1 (5 bases). The length of the CDR3 is 15 residues. Trimming stripped 1 base from V and 6 bases from J, with 12 bases between. Germline CDR1 reads KGHSH; CDR2 reads LQKENI. CDR3: CASSPLGRKDEKLFF. The CDR3, as DNA: TGTGCCAGCTCACCACTGGGACGGAAGGATGAAAAACTGTTTTTT.

The chain is built from TRBV7-2 and TRBJ1-2; TRBD1 aligns across 7 bases. With V trimmed by 2 bases and J by 8 bases, 5 bases remained unmatched. The CDR3 loop spans 13 amino acids. Germline V gene sequence: CDR1 SGHTA, CDR2 FQGNSA. The CDR3 DNA reads as TGTGCCAGCAGCTTATTTCAGGGGGAAGGCTACACCTTC. Its protein product is CASSLFQGEGYTF. Full variable domain (outside the CDR3, taken from reference TRBV7-2 and TRBJ1-2): GAGVSQSPSNKVTEKGKDVELRCDPISGHTALYWYRQSLGQGLEFLIYFQGNSAPDKSGLPSDRFSAERTGGSVSTLTIQRTQQEDSAVYLCASSLFQGEGYTFGSGTRLTVV.

This clonotype was seen a few times. The chain combines TRBV20-1 with TRBJ1-1; D call uncertain. Germline V gives CDR1 DFQATT, CDR2 SNEGSKA (reference sequence). The V gene lost 5 bases and the J gene lost 6 bases, with 10 bases spanning the gap. This CDR3 has 11 amino acids. The CDR3 DNA sequence: TGCAGTGCTCAAGATCACCCTGAAGCTTTCTTT. Amino acid sequence: CSAQDHPEAFF.

V and J are TRBV12-3 or TRBV12-4 and TRBJ1-5; no reliable D call. The V end was cut by 10 bases, the J end by 3 bases, with 1 base between. CDR3 length: 9 amino acids. Written as DNA, the CDR3 is TGTGCCATCAATCAGCCCCAGCATTTT. Amino acids: CAINQPQHF.

The sample holds many counts of this clonotype. The chain uses TRBV30 and TRBJ2-7; no definite D call. From germline, CDR1 is GTSNPN and CDR2 SVGIG (reference sequence). V lost 4 bases and J 3 bases, leaving 10 bases between the germline ends. This CDR3 region has 12 residues. In DNA form, the CDR3 reads TGTGCCTGGACGGGTACTCGCTACGAGCAGTACTTC. It codes for CAWTGTRYEQYF. The complete variable domain, with remaining parts taken from reference TRBV30 and TRBJ2-7, reads SQTIHQWPATLVQPVGSPLSLECTVEGTSNPNLYWYRQAAGRGLQLLFYSVGIGQISSEVPQNLSASRPQDRQFILSSKKLLLSDSGFYLCAWTGTRYEQYFGPGTRLTVT.

This clonotype was recorded at least ten times. V gene TRBV20-1 combines with J gene TRBJ1-2, with D possibly TRBD1 on 5 matching bases. V lost 5 bases and J lost 4, with 26 bases in between. Germline V lookup: CDR1 DFQATT, CDR2 SNEGSKA (reference sequence). The CDR3 contains 17 residues. CDR3 sequence reads: CSAGGAPTAGGGYGYTF. The CDR3 DNA follows: TGCAGTGCTGGGGGAGCACCCACGGCGGGGGGTGGCTATGGCTACACCTTC.

This clonotype was seen a few times. The V call is TRBV7-9, the J call TRBJ2-1; D unclear. Trimming shortened V by 1 base and J by 6 bases, and 7 bases separated the two germline ends. Germline CDR1 reads SEHNR; CDR2 reads FQNEAQ (reference sequence). This CDR3 is built from 13 residues. CDR3 in amino acids: CASSLVGVNEQFF. The CDR3 nucleotides are TGTGCCAGCAGCTTAGTTGGGGTCAATGAGCAGTTCTTC.

The chain combines TRBV12-3 or TRBV12-4 with TRBJ1-1, with 10 bases that match TRBD1. Unmatched junction bases numbered 10, after V lost 6 bases and J lost 6 bases. The CDR3 runs to 15 residues. CDR3 nucleotides: TGTGCCAGCAGCGACAGGGGGCACAGGACTCCTGAAGCTTTCTTT. It specifies CASSDRGHRTPEAFF.

There are many counts of this clonotype. V is TRBV28 and J is TRBJ2-2; no clear D. In germline, CDR1 is MDHEN, CDR2 SYDVKM. V was cut by 8 bases and J by 6 bases, with 13 bases left in between. The CDR3 is made up of 13 amino acids. The CDR3 DNA reads TGTGCCAGCGTTGGGGATGGGGCCGGGGAGCTGTTTTTT. Residues: CASVGDGAGELFF.

The CDR3 region has the DNA TGTGCCAGCAGCTTGAAGGCGGGGGTAACTAGCACAGATACGCAGTATTTT. This sequence encodes CASSLKAGVTSTDTQYF. The J gene is TRBJ2-3, the V gene TRBV5-4; 7 bases line up with TRBD2. V lost 1 base and J lost 0; bases outside the gene matches: 8. In germline, CDR1 is SGHNT, CDR2 YYREEE (reference sequence). The CDR3 consists of 17 residues.

The V call is TRBV7-9, the J call TRBJ2-3; 10 bases are shared with TRBD1. Germline trimming cut 5 bases from V and 8 bases from J; bases unmatched to any gene: 10. Germline loops: CDR1 SEHNR, CDR2 FQNEAQ (reference sequence). The CDR3 has 15 amino acids. The CDR3 nucleotides read TGTGCCAGCAGCCCTAAGGGACAGGGGCAAGGTACGCAGTATTTT. Its translation is CASSPKGQGQGTQYF.

This clonotype was observed many times. The chain recombines TRBV7-2 with TRBJ1-2, with TRBD1 matching 8 bases. Per the germline V gene, CDR1 is SGHTA and CDR2 is FQGNSA. V trimming: 6 bases; J trimming: 4 bases; junction bases outside the gene matches: 10. The CDR3 is made up of 15 amino acids. The CDR3 sequence: CASRSYRGESYGYTF. In nucleotides, the CDR3 is TGTGCCAGCAGATCCTACAGGGGGGAGTCCTATGGCTACACCTTC.

This clonotype showed up just a few times. V gene TRBV6-6 combines with J gene TRBJ1-1; unclear D gene. This CDR3 is built from 15 residues. In germline, CDR1 is MNHNY, CDR2 SVGAGI (reference sequence). The V gene lost 7 bases and the J gene lost 0 bases, with 15 bases spanning the gap. This chain's CDR3 is CASTQGLRLNTEAFF. CDR3 in DNA: TGTGCCAGCACCCAAGGCCTCAGGCTGAACACTGAAGCTTTCTTT.

This clonotype was observed a handful of times. The J gene is TRBJ1-6, the V gene TRBV27; D may be TRBD1 (5 bases). This CDR3 is 19 amino acids long. Germline V gives CDR1 MNHEY, CDR2 SMNVEV (reference sequence). V lost 4 bases to trimming and J lost 4 bases, with 23 bases between them. CDR3: CASSYQPGERGVYNSPLHF. DNA of the CDR3: TGTGCCAGCAGTTATCAGCCCGGGGAGAGGGGCGTGTATAATTCACCCCTCCACTTT.

The chain has TRBV7-2 and TRBJ1-1; D might be TRBD1 (5 bases). Between the trimmed V and J ends, which lost 5 bases and 0 bases, there was a span of 10 bases. The germline gives CDR1 SGHTA, CDR2 FQGNSA. There are 14 residues in the CDR3. This CDR3 reads CASSVGAMNTEAFF. The CDR3 DNA is TGTGCCAGCAGCGTCGGGGCTATGAACACTGAAGCTTTCTTT.

This sequence joins TRBV12-3 or TRBV12-4 and TRBJ1-4, with D unclear. CDR3 length: 13 amino acids. V was trimmed by 2 bases and J by 4 bases, leaving 5 bases between them. The CDR3: CASSLYSNEKLFF. The CDR3 DNA is TGTGCCAGCAGTTTATACAGTAATGAAAAACTGTTTTTT.

The chain employs TRBV6-1 and TRBJ2-5; 10 nucleotides agree with TRBD2. J gave up 1 base and V 4 bases, and 9 bases lay outside the gene matches. The germline V gene has CDR1 MNHNS and CDR2 SASEGT. The CDR3 is made up of 17 amino acids. The CDR3 protein is CASSGLAGSTIQETQYF. DNA of the CDR3: TGTGCCAGCAGTGGACTAGCGGGTTCGACGATCCAAGAGACCCAGTACTTC.

This chain joins TRBV18 and TRBJ2-5, with 10 bases that match TRBD2. Germline V CDR1 and CDR2: KGHSH, LQKENI. V dropped 5 bases and J dropped 5; count of bases not matched to a gene: 2. The CDR3 has 13 residues. The CDR3 region is CASSAGLAETQYF. In DNA form, the CDR3 reads TGTGCCAGCTCAGCGGGACTAGCGGAGACCCAGTACTTC.

In this sample, this clonotype turned up a few times. The chain is built from TRBV29-1 and TRBJ1-2; 7 positions match TRBD1. Trimming cost V 3 bases and J 7 bases; bases outside gene matches: 14. Germline V gene sequence: CDR1 SQVTM, CDR2 ANQGSEA. The CDR3 extends over 15 amino acids. This CDR3 is CSVEGALKTGSGYTF. In DNA, the CDR3 is TGCAGCGTTGAGGGAGCCCTAAAGACAGGGTCTGGCTACACCTTC.

This clonotype was seen repeatedly, ten times or more. The J gene is TRBJ2-5, the V gene TRBV29-1; the D gene is possibly TRBD1 (6 bases). V was shortened by 4 bases and J by 5 bases, with 14 bases between the two germline ends. This CDR3 is 13 amino acids long. Germline-derived CDR1 and CDR2 are SQVTM and ANQGSEA. CDR3 DNA sequence: TGCAGCGTTGCAGGGGTGATTACGGAGACCCAGTACTTC. Protein sequence: CSVAGVITETQYF.

The chain carries TRBV14 and TRBJ2-5, with 9 bases fitting TRBD2. This CDR3 spans 17 amino acids. With V trimmed by 1 base and J by 5 bases, 11 bases remained unmatched. Germline V CDR1 and CDR2: SGHDN, FVKESK. CDR3 bases: TGTGCCAGCAGCCAAGGAGCGGGGGGCCCCCGGACGGAGACCCAGTACTTC. This codes for CASSQGAGGPRTETQYF.

The rearrangement links TRBV4-3 to TRBJ1-2; possibly TRBD1 for D (5 bases). Germline V gives CDR1 LGHNA, CDR2 YSLEER. The CDR3 is 15 amino acids. Trimming stripped 0 bases from V and 6 bases from J, with 14 bases between. This CDR3 reads CASSQDFLGVNGYTF. In DNA form, the CDR3 reads TGCGCCAGCAGCCAAGATTTCTTGGGGGTGAATGGCTACACCTTC.

This clonotype has at least ten counts. The chain couples TRBV9 to TRBJ2-1; 8 nucleotides agree with TRBD2. Germline V gene lookup returns CDR1 SGDLS and CDR2 YYNGEE. CDR3 size: 17 residues. V trimming: 0 bases; J trimming: 0 bases; junction bases outside the gene matches: 5. This chain's CDR3 is CASSVATSGSSYNEQFF. CDR3 DNA sequence: TGTGCCAGCAGCGTAGCTACGAGCGGGAGCTCCTACAATGAGCAGTTCTTC. The variable domain in full, completed from reference TRBV9 and TRBJ2-1, reads DSGVTQTPKHLITATGQRVTLRCSPRSGDLSVYWYQQSLDQGLQFLIQYYNGEERAKGNILERFSAQQFPDLHSELNLSSLELGDSALYFCASSVATSGSSYNEQFFGPGTRLTVL.

The chain is built from TRBV25-1 and TRBJ2-1; 7 bases align to TRBD1. The CDR3 length is 15 residues. Germline V gene data show CDR1 as MGHDK and CDR2 as SYGVNS. V shed 2 bases and J 10 bases; nucleotides not matched to a gene: 11. CDR3 loop: CASSEPGQRVSEQFF. Written as DNA, the CDR3 is TGTGCCAGCAGTGAACCGGGACAGCGTGTCTCCGAGCAGTTCTTC.

V and J are TRBV30 and TRBJ2-4; 7 nucleotides match TRBD2. Trimming removed 5 bases from V and 2 bases from J; junction bases left unmatched: 3. CDR3 length: 13 residues. Germline values: CDR1 GTSNPN, CDR2 SVGIG (reference sequence). The CDR3 loop is CAWEAGPKNIQYF. The CDR3 DNA reads TGTGCCTGGGAAGCGGGACCCAAAAACATTCAGTACTTC. Drawing the rest from reference TRBV30 and TRBJ2-4, the complete variable domain is SQTIHQWPATLVQPVGSPLSLECTVEGTSNPNLYWYRQAAGRGLQLLFYSVGIGQISSEVPQNLSASRPQDRQFILSSKKLLLSDSGFYLCAWEAGPKNIQYFGAGTRLSVL.